Listed here are 15 T cell receptor beta chains from one sample, sequenced in a study of blood T cells in healthy people across ages. The use of a sample-barcoded 5' primer and a J-beta primer mix characterized a second PCR of about 6 to 12 cycles. TCRdb reprocessed the 5' RACE reads with MiXCR, giving one entry per CDR3 protein. The table records 1 million to 1.2 million distinct CDR3 sequences, less than 45% of them present only once. The sample consisted of blood. All receptors derive from a man between 18 and 35 years old in good health.

The genes are TRBV7-6 and TRBJ2-1, with TRBD2 matching 12 bases. Germline V CDR1 and CDR2: SGHVS, FNYEAQ. Germline trimming cut 7 bases from V and 2 bases from J; bases unmatched to any gene: 6. The CDR3 spans 16 residues. CDR3 in DNA: TGTGCCAGCACAAACAGACTAGCGGGAGCCTACAATGAGCAGTTCTTC. Its translation is CASTNRLAGAYNEQFF.

V is TRBV6-5 and J is TRBJ2-5, with 7 bases identical to TRBD1. Germline loops: CDR1 MNHEY, CDR2 SVGAGI. CDR3 length: 15 residues. Unmatched junction bases numbered 11, after V lost 6 bases and J lost 4 bases. CDR3 residues: CASRLDRAPPETQYF. CDR3 bases: TGTGCCAGCAGGCTAGACAGGGCTCCCCCAGAGACCCAGTACTTC.

This clonotype was found many times. The V gene is TRBV6-5, the J gene TRBJ1-5, with 7 positions matching TRBD1. The trim removed 0 bases at V and 0 bases at J, leaving 8 bases unmatched. The CDR3 is 18 amino acids. Germline CDR1 MNHEY, CDR2 SVGAGI. The chain's CDR3 is CASSYSSRDRYSNQPQHF. For the CDR3, the DNA is TGTGCCAGCAGTTACTCGTCCCGGGACAGATATAGCAATCAGCCCCAGCATTTT.

The V gene is TRBV2, the J gene TRBJ1-2; D uncertain. The CDR3 extends over 15 amino acids. V gave up 8 bases and J gave up 4 bases, with 20 bases separating them. CDR1 SNHLY and CDR2 FYNNEI come from the germline V gene. CDR3: CASSMGDGGGYGYTF. The CDR3 nucleotides are TGTGCCAGCTCCATGGGCGACGGAGGAGGCTATGGCTACACCTTC.

This clonotype was detected only a few times. The V gene is TRBV20-1, the J gene TRBJ2-1; D call uncertain. The germline V gene has CDR1 DFQATT and CDR2 SNEGSKA (reference sequence). CDR3 length equals 11 residues. Trimming removed 4 bases at V and 4 bases at J, with 5 bases between. This chain's CDR3 is CSANQYNEQFF. The CDR3 DNA is TGCAGTGCTAATCAGTACAATGAGCAGTTCTTC.

This clonotype was seen more than once but under ten times. V is TRBV7-8 and J is TRBJ1-4, with 10 bases matching TRBD1. The V segment lost 3 bases and the J segment 0 bases; nucleotides outside the gene matches: 7. CDR3 length: 18 amino acids. Per germline, CDR1 SGHVS and CDR2 FQNEAQ. CDR3 nucleotide sequence: TGTGCCAGCAGCTTCCGGGACAGGGGACTAACAACTAATGAAAAACTGTTTTTT. Translated, it gives CASSFRDRGLTTNEKLFF. Combining the CDR3 with reference TRBV7-8 and TRBJ1-4 gives the whole variable domain GAGVSQSPRYKVAKRGQDVALRCDPISGHVSLFWYQQALGQGPEFLTYFQNEAQLDKSGLPSDRFFAERPEGSVSTLKIQRTQQEDSAVYLCASSFRDRGLTTNEKLFFGSGTQLSVL.

This clonotype appeared once. The chain combines TRBV24-1 with TRBJ2-7; D unclear. The germline V gene encodes CDR1 KGHDR and CDR2 SFDVKD. Between the trimmed V and J ends, which lost 1 base and 2 bases, there was a span of 14 bases. CDR3 length: 16 residues. The CDR3 sequence: CATSDLHRPTTYEQYF. The CDR3 DNA reads TGTGCCACCAGTGATTTACACCGACCTACTACCTACGAGCAGTACTTC.

The rearrangement links TRBV4-1 to TRBJ1-2; a possible D gene is TRBD1 (6 bases). Trimming removed 2 bases at V and 4 bases at J, with 20 bases between. Germline V gene lookup returns CDR1 MGHRA and CDR2 YSYEKL. The CDR3 runs to 17 residues. The CDR3 DNA reads TGCGCCAGCAGCCAAAGCCCGACTAATGAGGGGGGCTATGGCTACACCTTC. Translation gives CASSQSPTNEGGYGYTF.

Only one count was recorded for this clonotype. CDR3 in amino acids: CASSYSGEELNEQFF. The CDR3 nucleotides are TGTGCCAGCAGCTATAGCGGGGAGGAGTTAAATGAGCAGTTCTTC. The V and J genes are TRBV7-9 and TRBJ2-1; 8 bases agree with TRBD2. Germline CDR1 is SEHNR and CDR2 is FQNEAQ (reference sequence). CDR3 size: 15 residues. The ends lost 4 bases at V and 7 bases at J; junction bases unmatched: 9.

The rearrangement links TRBV28 to TRBJ2-7; 8 positions match TRBD2. CDR1 MDHEN and CDR2 SYDVKM come from the germline V gene. Trimming removed 6 bases from V and 3 bases from J; junction bases left unmatched: 4. This CDR3 has 13 amino acids. The chain's CDR3 is CASSTLAGYEQYF. CDR3 nucleotide sequence: TGTGCCAGCAGCACGCTAGCGGGCTACGAGCAGTACTTC. Full variable domain (rest looked up from reference TRBV28 and TRBJ2-7): DVKVTQSSRYLVKRTGEKVFLECVQDMDHENMFWYRQDPGLGLRLIYFSYDVKMKEKGDIPEGYSVSREKKERFSLILESASTNQTSMYLCASSTLAGYEQYFGPGTRLTVT.

The chain recombines TRBV20-1 with TRBJ2-1, with TRBD2 identical over 8 bases. Trimming cost V 6 bases and J 6 bases; bases outside gene matches: 13. This CDR3 region has 15 residues. Germline CDR1 DFQATT, CDR2 SNEGSKA (reference sequence). The CDR3 coding sequence is TGCAGTGCCGATAGACCCCGGGGGGGCCTCAATGAGCAGTTCTTC. Translating it yields CSADRPRGGLNEQFF.

This clonotype has just a few counts. The gene calls are TRBV9 and TRBJ1-1, with 7 nucleotides matching TRBD1. From germline, CDR1 is SGDLS and CDR2 YYNGEE. The CDR3 has 13 amino acids. J was trimmed by 4 bases and V by 4 bases; bases with no gene match: 4. Here the CDR3 DNA reads TGTGCCAGCAGCACCAACAGGGGCACTGAAGCTTTCTTT. Protein sequence: CASSTNRGTEAFF.

The rearrangement links TRBV2 to TRBJ2-7, with D perhaps TRBD2 (5 bases). Judging by the DNA end, TRBJ2-5 fits better; the J call may be wrong. The CDR3 totals 11 residues. The germline V gene encodes CDR1 SNHLY and CDR2 FYNNEI. For the CDR3, the DNA is TGTGCCAGCAATGGAGGCGAGACCCAGTACTTC. Its protein is CASNGGETQYF.

This clonotype was detected many times. The V call is TRBV7-2, the J call TRBJ1-2; TRBD1 matches 7 bases. Germline CDR1 SGHTA, CDR2 FQGNSA. The CDR3 has 15 amino acids. V was clipped by 5 bases and J by 1 base; unmatched bases: 7. The CDR3 sequence: CASSPTGTVNYGYTF. The CDR3, as DNA: TGTGCCAGCAGCCCCACCGGGACAGTTAACTATGGCTACACCTTC.

This chain connects TRBV11-2 to TRBJ2-2; D gene uncertain. Germline assignment: CDR1 SGHAT and CDR2 FQNNGV. The CDR3 is made up of 15 amino acids. The V and J ends lost 2 bases and 2 bases respectively, with 9 bases between them. The CDR3 DNA follows: TGTGCCAGCAGCTTACAGAATCTAAACACCGGGGAGCTGTTTTTT. This translates into CASSLQNLNTGELFF.